This T cell receptor beta chain is drawn from a study of OX40 agonist ivuxolimab in advanced cancers. The V end lost 7 bases, the J end lost 2 bases, and 13 bases lay between the germline ends. Germline V gene data show CDR1 as SNHLY and CDR2 as FYNNEI. The CDR3 is 14 residues long. Data came from immunoSEQ multiplex PCR; TCRdb stores just in-frame clones and leaves some out. Among fewer than 85,000 clones listed, approximately 90% were seen once. V gene TRBV2 combines with J gene TRBJ2-3; D gene ambiguous. This receptor was identified in an adult with an advanced solid tumor such as melanoma, head and neck, liver or kidney cancer. The specimen was CD4+ or CD8+ T cells sorted from blood, collected in a trial of the OX40 agonist ivuxolimab. The CDR3 sequence is CASKAPLATDTQYF. The CDR3 coding sequence is TGTGCCAGCAAGGCTCCCCTGGCCACAGATACGCAGTATTTT.